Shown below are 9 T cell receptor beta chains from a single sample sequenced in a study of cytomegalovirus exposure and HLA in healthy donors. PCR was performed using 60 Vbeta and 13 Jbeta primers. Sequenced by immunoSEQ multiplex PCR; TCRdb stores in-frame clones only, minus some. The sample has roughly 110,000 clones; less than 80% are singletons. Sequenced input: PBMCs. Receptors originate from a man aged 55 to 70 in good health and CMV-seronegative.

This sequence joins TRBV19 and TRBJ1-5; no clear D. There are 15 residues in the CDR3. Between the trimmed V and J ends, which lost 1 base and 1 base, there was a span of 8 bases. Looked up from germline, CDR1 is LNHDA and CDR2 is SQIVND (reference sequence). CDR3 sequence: CASSIVSNSNQPQHF. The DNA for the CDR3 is TGTGCCAGTAGTATAGTCAGTAACAGCAATCAGCCCCAGCATTTT. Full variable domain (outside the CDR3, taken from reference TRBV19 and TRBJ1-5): DGGITQSPKYLFRKEGQNVTLSCEQNLNHDAMYWYRQDPGQGLRLIYYSQIVNDFQKGDIAEGYSVSREKKESFPLTVTSAQKNPTAFYLCASSIVSNSNQPQHFGDGTRLSIL.

The CDR3 DNA follows: TGCGCCAGCAGCCAAGGCGAAGGGAGCCGGGCCCTCCACTTT. It translates to CASSQGEGSRALHF. The rearrangement uses TRBV4-3 and TRBJ1-6, with D hard to call. The CDR3 extends over 14 amino acids. Trimming removed 1 base at V and 14 bases at J, with 15 bases between. Germline V gene sequence: CDR1 LGHNA, CDR2 YSLEER.

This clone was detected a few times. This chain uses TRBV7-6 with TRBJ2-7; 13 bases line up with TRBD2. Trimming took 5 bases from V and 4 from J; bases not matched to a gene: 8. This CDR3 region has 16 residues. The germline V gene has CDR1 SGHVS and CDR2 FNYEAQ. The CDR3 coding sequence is TGTGCCAGCAGCCGGACTAGCGGGGGAGAGTCGTACGAGCAGTACTTC. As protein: CASSRTSGGESYEQYF.

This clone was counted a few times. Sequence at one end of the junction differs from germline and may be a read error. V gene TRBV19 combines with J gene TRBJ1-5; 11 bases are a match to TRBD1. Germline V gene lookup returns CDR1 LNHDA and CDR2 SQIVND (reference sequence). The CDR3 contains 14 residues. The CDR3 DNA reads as TGTGCCAGTAGTTGGACAGGGGGCAACCAGCCCCAGCATTTT. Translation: CASSWTGGNQPQHF. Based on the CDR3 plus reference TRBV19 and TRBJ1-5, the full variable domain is DGGITQSPKYLFRKEGQNVTLSCEQNLNHDAMYWYRQDPGQGLRLIYYSQIVNDFQKGDIAEGYSVSREKKESFPLTVTSAQKNPTAFYLCASSWTGGNQPQHFGDGTRLSIL.

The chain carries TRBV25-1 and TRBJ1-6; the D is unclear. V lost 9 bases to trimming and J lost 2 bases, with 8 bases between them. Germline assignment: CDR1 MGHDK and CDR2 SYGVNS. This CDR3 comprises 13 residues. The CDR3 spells CASTRAYNSPLHF. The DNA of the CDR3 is TGTGCCAGTACTCGGGCCTATAATTCACCCCTCCACTTT.

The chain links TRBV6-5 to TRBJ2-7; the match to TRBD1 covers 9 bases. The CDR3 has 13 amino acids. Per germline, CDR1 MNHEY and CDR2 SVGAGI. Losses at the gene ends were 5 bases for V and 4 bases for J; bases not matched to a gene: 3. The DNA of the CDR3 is TGTGCCAGCAGTCGAGGGACAGGGTACGAGCAGTACGTC. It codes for CASSRGTGYEQYV.

CDR3 protein: CASSLVTDSPLHF. CDR3 nucleotide sequence: TGTGCCAGCAGCTTAGTGACAGATTCACCCCTCCACTTT. The rearrangement links TRBV7-9 to TRBJ1-6, with D possibly matching TRBD1 (5 bases). The CDR3 is made up of 13 amino acids. The V gene's germline CDR1 is SEHNR and CDR2 FQNEAQ (reference sequence). V was clipped by 1 base and J by 8 bases, with 6 bases between them. The full variable domain, in which reference TRBV7-9 and TRBJ1-6 provide the parts outside the CDR3, is DTGVSQNPRHKITKRGQNVTFRCDPISEHNRLYWYRQTLGQGPEFLTYFQNEAQLEKSRLLSDRFSAERPKGSFSTLEIQRTEQGDSAMYLCASSLVTDSPLHFGNGTRLTVT.

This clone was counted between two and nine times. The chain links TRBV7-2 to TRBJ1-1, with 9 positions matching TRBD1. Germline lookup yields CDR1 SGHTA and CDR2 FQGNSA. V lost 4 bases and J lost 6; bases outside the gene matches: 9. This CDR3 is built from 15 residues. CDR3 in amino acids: CASSYLRDRAAEAFF. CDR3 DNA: TGTGCCAGCAGCTATCTCCGGGACAGGGCCGCTGAAGCTTTCTTT.

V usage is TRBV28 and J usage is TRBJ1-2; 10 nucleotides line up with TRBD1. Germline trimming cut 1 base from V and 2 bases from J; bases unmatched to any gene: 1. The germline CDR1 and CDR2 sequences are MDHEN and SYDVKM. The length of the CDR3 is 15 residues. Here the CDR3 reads CASSLLGQGNYGYTF. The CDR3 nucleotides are TGTGCCAGCAGTTTATTGGGACAGGGGAACTATGGCTACACCTTC.